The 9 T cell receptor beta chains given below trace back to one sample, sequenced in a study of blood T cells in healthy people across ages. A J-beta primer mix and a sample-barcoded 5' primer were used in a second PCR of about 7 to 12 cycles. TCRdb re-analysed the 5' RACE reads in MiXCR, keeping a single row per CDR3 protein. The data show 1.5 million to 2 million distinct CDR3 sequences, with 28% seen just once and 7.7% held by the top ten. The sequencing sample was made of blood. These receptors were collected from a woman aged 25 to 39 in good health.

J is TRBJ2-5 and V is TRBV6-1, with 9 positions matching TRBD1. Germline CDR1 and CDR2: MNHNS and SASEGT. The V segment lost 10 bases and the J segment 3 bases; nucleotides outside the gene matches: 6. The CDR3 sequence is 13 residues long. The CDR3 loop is CAIIRDREETQYF. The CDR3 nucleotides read TGTGCCATCATTAGGGACAGGGAAGAGACCCAGTACTTC.

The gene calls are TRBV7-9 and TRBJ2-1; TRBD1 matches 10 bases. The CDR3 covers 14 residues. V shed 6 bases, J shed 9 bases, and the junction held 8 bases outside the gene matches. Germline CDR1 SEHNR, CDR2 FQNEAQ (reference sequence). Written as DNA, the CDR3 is TGTGCCAGCAGGACAGGGGGCCCGGGGTCTGAGCAGTTCTTC. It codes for CASRTGGPGSEQFF.

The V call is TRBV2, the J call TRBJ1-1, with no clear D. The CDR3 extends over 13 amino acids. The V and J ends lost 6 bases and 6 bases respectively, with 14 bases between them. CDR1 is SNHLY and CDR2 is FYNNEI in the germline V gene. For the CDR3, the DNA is TGTGCCAGCAGCCCAGACCCGGTCGCTGAAGCTTTCTTT. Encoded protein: CASSPDPVAEAFF.

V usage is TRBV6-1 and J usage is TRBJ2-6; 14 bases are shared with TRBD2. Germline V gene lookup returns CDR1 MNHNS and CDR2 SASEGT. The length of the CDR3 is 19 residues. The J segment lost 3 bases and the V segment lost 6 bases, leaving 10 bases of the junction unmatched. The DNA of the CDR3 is TGTGCCAGCAGGATCCATGGGGGACTAGCGGGGGTTGGGGCCAACGTCCTGACTTTC. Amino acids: CASRIHGGLAGVGANVLTF.

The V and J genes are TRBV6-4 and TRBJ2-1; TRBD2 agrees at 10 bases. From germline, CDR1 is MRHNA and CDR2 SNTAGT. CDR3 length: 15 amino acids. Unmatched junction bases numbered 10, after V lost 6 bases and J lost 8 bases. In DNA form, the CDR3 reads TGTGCCAGCAGCACACGCGGTAGCGGGGGGTATGAGCAGTTCTTC. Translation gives CASSTRGSGGYEQFF.

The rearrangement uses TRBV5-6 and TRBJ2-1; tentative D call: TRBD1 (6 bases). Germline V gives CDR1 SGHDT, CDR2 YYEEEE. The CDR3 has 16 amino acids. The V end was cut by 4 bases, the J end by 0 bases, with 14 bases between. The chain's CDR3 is CASSGGGRGSYNEQFF. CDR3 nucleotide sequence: TGTGCCAGCAGCGGAGGTGGCAGGGGCTCCTACAATGAGCAGTTCTTC.

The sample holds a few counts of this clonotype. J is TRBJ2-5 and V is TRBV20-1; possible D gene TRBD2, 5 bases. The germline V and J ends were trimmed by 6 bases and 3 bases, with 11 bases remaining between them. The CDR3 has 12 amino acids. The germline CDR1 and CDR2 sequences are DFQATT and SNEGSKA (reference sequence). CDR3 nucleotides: TGCAGTGCCCGAGGGTTTGAAGAGACCCAGTACTTC. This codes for CSARGFEETQYF.

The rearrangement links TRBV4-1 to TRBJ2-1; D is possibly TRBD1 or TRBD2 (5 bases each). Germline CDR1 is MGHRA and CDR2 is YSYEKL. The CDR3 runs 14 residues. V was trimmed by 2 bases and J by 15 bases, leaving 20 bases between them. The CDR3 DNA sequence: TGCGCCAGCAGCCAATTCGCCGGGACCCAAATTTGGTTCTTC. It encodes CASSQFAGTQIWFF.

The CDR3 loop reads CSAAGTSALNEQFF. The CDR3, as DNA: TGCAGTGCCGCCGGGACTAGCGCCCTCAATGAGCAGTTCTTC. This rearrangement joins TRBV20-1 to TRBJ2-1, with 10 positions matching TRBD2. In germline, CDR1 is DFQATT, CDR2 SNEGSKA (reference sequence). The CDR3 is 14 residues long. With V trimmed by 6 bases and J by 6 bases, 8 bases remained unmatched.